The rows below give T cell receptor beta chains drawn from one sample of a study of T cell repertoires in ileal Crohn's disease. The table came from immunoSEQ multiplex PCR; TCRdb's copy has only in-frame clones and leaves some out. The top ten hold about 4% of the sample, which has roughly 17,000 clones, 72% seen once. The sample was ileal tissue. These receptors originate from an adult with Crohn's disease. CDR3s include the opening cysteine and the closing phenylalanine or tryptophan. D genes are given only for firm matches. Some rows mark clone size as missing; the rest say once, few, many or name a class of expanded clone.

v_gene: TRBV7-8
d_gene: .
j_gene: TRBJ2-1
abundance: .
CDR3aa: CASSLSGGLNEQFF
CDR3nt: TGTGCCAGCAGCTTATCTGGCGGGTTGAATGAGCAGTTCTTC

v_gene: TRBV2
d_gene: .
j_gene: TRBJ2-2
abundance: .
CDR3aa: CASSVVGLVPGELFF
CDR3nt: TGTGCCAGCAGTGTAGTGGGCTTAGTTCCCGGGGAGCTGTTTTTT

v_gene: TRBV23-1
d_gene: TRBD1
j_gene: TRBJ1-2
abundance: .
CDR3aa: CASILRDRPSNYGYTF
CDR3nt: TGCGCCAGCATTCTCCGGGACAGGCCCTCTAACTATGGCTACACCTTC

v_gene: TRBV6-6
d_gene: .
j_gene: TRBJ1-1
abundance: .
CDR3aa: CASSYISMRKNTEAFF
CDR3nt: TGTGCCAGCAGTTACATTAGTATGCGGAAAAACACTGAAGCTTTCTTT

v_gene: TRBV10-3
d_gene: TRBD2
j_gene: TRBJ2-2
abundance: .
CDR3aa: CAIRPGLVNTGELFF
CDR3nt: TGTGCCATCAGACCAGGACTAGTAAACACCGGGGAGCTGTTTTTT

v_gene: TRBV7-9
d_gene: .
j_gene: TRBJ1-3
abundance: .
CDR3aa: CASSLPTGSGNTIYF
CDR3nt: TGTGCCAGCAGCTTACCCACAGGGTCTGGAAACACCATATATTTT

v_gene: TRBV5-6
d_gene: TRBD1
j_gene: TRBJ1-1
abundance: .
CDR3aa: CASSKVRDRDEAFF
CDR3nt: TGTGCCAGCAGCAAGGTCCGGGACAGGGATGAAGCTTTCTTT

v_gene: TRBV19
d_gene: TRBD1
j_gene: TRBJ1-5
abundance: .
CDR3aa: CASSIEAGGYQPQHF
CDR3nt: TGTGCCAGTAGTATAGAAGCAGGGGGATATCAGCCCCAGCATTTT

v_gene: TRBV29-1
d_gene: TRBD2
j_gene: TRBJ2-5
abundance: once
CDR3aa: CSSALAGGLGETQYF
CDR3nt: TGCAGCTCCGCGCTAGCGGGGGGGCTTGGAGAGACCCAGTACTTC

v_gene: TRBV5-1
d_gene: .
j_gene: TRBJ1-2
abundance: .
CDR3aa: CASSSGQFYGYTF
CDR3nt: TGCGCCAGCAGCTCCGGACAGTTCTATGGCTACACCTTC

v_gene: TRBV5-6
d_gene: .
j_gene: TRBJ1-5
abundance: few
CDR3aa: CASSFRGGEKSQHF
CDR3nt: TGTGCCAGCAGCTTTAGGGGGGGCGAAAAGTCCCAGCATTTT

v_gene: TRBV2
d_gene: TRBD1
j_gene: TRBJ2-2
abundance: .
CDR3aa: CASSEEDRALRGELFF
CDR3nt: TGTGCCAGCAGTGAGGAGGACAGGGCCCTACGCGGGGAGCTGTTTTTT

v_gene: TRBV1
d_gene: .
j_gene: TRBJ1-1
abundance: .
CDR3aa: CTSSQIEQPNPEAFF
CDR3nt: TGCACCAGCAGCCAAATAGAACAGCCGAACCCTGAAGCTTTCTTT

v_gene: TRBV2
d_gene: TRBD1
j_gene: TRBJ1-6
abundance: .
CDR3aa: CASSAGTGYNSPLHF
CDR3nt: TGTGCCAGCAGTGCCGGGACAGGGTACAATTCACCCCTCCACTTT

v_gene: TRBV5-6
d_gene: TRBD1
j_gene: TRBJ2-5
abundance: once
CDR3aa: CASSLSGGETQYF
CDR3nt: TGTGCCAGCAGCTTGTCAGGGGGAGAGACCCAGTACTTC

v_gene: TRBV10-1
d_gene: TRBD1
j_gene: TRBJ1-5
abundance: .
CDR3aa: CASSQGVDQPQHF
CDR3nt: TGCGCCAGCAGTCAGGGGGTGGATCAGCCCCAGCATTTT

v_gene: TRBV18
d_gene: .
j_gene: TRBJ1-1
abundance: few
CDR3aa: CASSLYSTEAFF
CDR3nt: TGTGCCAGCTCACTGTATTCCACTGAAGCTTTCTTT

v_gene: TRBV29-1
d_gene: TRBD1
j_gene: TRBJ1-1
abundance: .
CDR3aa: CSVENYRTGEAFF
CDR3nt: TGCAGCGTTGAAAACTATAGGACAGGGGAAGCTTTCTTT

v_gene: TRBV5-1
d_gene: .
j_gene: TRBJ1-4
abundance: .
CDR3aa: CASSLGVSNEKLFF
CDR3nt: TGCGCCAGCAGCCTAGGGGTCTCTAATGAAAAACTGTTTTTT

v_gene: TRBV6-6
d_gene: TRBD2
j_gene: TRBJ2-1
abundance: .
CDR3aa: CASRVAGGMYNEQFF
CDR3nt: TGTGCCAGCAGGGTAGCGGGTGGAATGTACAATGAGCAGTTCTTC

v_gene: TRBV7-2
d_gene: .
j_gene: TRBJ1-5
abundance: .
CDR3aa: CASSFPGANQPQHF
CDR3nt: TGTGCCAGCAGCTTCCCAGGGGCCAATCAGCCCCAGCATTTT

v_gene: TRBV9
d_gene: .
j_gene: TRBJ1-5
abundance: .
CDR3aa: CASLYGQTNQPQHF
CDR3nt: TGTGCCAGCCTTTACGGACAGACTAATCAGCCCCAGCATTTT

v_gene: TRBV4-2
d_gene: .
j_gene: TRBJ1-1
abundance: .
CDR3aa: CASSQVQGRNTEAFF
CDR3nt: TGTGCCAGCAGCCAAGTTCAGGGGAGGAACACTGAAGCTTTCTTT

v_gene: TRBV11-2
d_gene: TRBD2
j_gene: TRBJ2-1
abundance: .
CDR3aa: CASSLGTSVRNEQFF
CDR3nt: TGTGCCAGCAGCCTCGGGACTAGCGTGAGGAATGAGCAGTTCTTC

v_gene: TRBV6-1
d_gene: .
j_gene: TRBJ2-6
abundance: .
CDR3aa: CATTTSSVGANVLTF
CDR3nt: TGTGCCACCACCACGTCCTCGGTCGGGGCCAACGTCCTGACTTTC

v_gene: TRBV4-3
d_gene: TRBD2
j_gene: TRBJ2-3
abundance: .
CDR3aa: CASSQGSGGASTDTQYF
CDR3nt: TGCGCCAGCAGCCAAGGAAGCGGGGGGGCCAGCACAGATACGCAGTATTTT